Following are 15 T cell receptor beta chains from one sample sequenced in a study of T cell clonality in common variable immunodeficiency. Repertoires were generated with immunoSEQ multiplex PCR, while TCRdb's copy carries only in-frame clones and drops some. This sample carries 75,000 to 85,000 clones and no singletons, and about 0.8% goes to the top ten. Material: peripheral blood mononuclear cells. These receptors originate from a person between 18 and 75 years old in good health.

At least ten counts were recorded for this clone. The CDR3 loop is CAIGGLASEETQYF. The DNA read from the CDR3 is TGTGCCATTGGGGGACTAGCGTCAGAAGAGACC. The chain employs TRBV2 and TRBJ2-5; 10 positions agree with TRBD2. The read ends 3 residues shy of where the CDR3 ends; the end is completed using the germline J gene. This CDR3 has 14 residues. The V gene's germline CDR1 is SNHLY and CDR2 FYNNEI. V was clipped by 10 bases and J by 3 bases; unmatched bases: 8. Using reference TRBV2 and TRBJ2-5 for the parts outside the CDR3, the full variable domain is EPEVTQTPSHQVTQMGQEVILRCVPISNHLYFYWYRQILGQKVEFLVSFYNNEISEKSEIFDDQFSVERPDGSNFTLKIRSTKLEDSAMYFCAIGGLASEETQYFGPGTRLLVL.

This clone came up many times. The read falls 3 residues short of the CDR3 end, and the missing part is taken from the germline J gene. The chain combines TRBV7-2 with TRBJ1-2; a weak D match, TRBD1 (5 bases). The CDR3 has 15 amino acids. Per the germline V gene, CDR1 is SGHTA and CDR2 is FQGNSA. V was cut by 0 bases and J by 6 bases, with 14 bases left in between. Incomplete CDR3 DNA: TGTGCCAGCAGCTTAGCGCCGAAAGGGGTCGATGGC. This encodes CASSLAPKGVDG. The whole CDR3 reads CASSLAPKGVDGYTF. Using reference TRBV7-2 and TRBJ1-2 for the parts outside the CDR3, the full variable domain is GAGVSQSPSNKVTEKGKDVELRCDPISGHTALYWYRQSLGQGLEFLIYFQGNSAPDKSGLPSDRFSAERTGGSVSTLTIQRTQQEDSAVYLCASSLAPKGVDGYTFGSGTRLTVV.

This clone was counted at least ten times. The read ends 3 residues before the CDR3 terminus; that terminus is restored from the germline J gene. J is TRBJ2-1 and V is TRBV5-1, with D perhaps assigned TRBD1 or TRBD2 (5 bases each). The germline CDR1 and CDR2 sequences are SGHRS and YFSETQ. V lost 1 base and J lost 5, with 16 bases in between. This CDR3 has 16 amino acids. The part of the CDR3 DNA that was read is TGCGCCAGCAGCTTGCTCCAGGGAGAGAGCCACAATGAG. This gives the protein CASSLLQGESHNE. The whole CDR3 region reads CASSLLQGESHNEQFF.

This clone appeared many times. The read stops 3 residues short of the end of the CDR3; the missing end is completed from the germline J gene. The gene calls are TRBV19 and TRBJ2-7; 12 nucleotides align to TRBD2. CDR3 length: 16 amino acids. Germline values: CDR1 LNHDA, CDR2 SQIVND (reference sequence). The trim removed 2 bases at V and 0 bases at J, leaving 2 bases unmatched. CDR3 region: CASSITSGGSSYEQYF. The covered CDR3 bases are TGTGCCAGTAGTATAACTAGCGGGGGGAGCTCCTACGAG.

Of note for this clone: Read sequence stops 3 residues before the CDR3 end, and the germline J gene provides the missing end. The chain has TRBV6-2 or TRBV6-3 and TRBJ1-2; D might be TRBD1 (6 bases). Trimming left V 2 bases short and J 4 bases short, with 14 bases between. The germline V gene encodes CDR1 MNHEY and CDR2 SVGEGT. The CDR3 runs 15 residues. CDR3 bases read: TGTGCCAGCAGTTACATCCCCCAGGGGCGCTATGGC. Translation: CASSYIPQGRYG. The full CDR3 is CASSYIPQGRYGYTF.

This clone was detected many times. Coverage ceases 3 residues before the CDR3 finishes, and the germline J gene fills in the end. V usage is TRBV7-2 and J usage is TRBJ2-3, with D possibly being TRBD1 (5 bases). Between the trimmed V and J ends, which lost 4 bases and 0 bases, there was a span of 8 bases. The CDR3 runs to 14 residues. The germline CDR1 and CDR2 sequences are SGHTA and FQGNSA. CDR3 DNA, as far as it was read: TGTGCCAGCAGCTCCGGACATAGCACAGATACG. Protein sequence: CASSSGHSTDT. The whole CDR3 protein is CASSSGHSTDTQYF.

Details on this clone: With the read ending 3 residues before the CDR3 end, the germline J gene is used to fill in that end. The J gene is TRBJ1-1, the V gene TRBV18, with D possibly TRBD1 on 6 matching bases. V was cut by 5 bases and J by 4 bases, with 8 bases left in between. CDR3 length: 12 residues. The germline V gene encodes CDR1 KGHSH and CDR2 LQKENI. The CDR3 protein is CASSEGVTEAFF. The CDR3 DNA, read in part, is TGTGCCAGCTCAGAGGGGGTCACTGAA. Complete variable domain (other parts from reference TRBV18 and TRBJ1-1): NAGVMQNPRHLVRRRGQEARLRCSPMKGHSHVYWYRQLPEEGLKFMVYLQKENIIDESGMPKERFSAEFPKEGPSILRIQQVVRGDSAAYFCASSEGVTEAFFGQGTRLTVV.

Ten or more counts support this clone. The read terminates 3 residues ahead of where the CDR3 ends, so the germline J gene completes it. The V gene is TRBV2, the J gene TRBJ2-1; weak D call: TRBD2 (6 bases). V was trimmed by 2 bases and J by 2 bases, leaving 10 bases between them. The CDR3 runs to 15 residues. CDR1 and CDR2 from the germline V gene are SNHLY and FYNNEI. CDR3: CASSEMAGTYNEQFF. The DNA read from the CDR3 is TGTGCCAGCAGTGAAATGGCGGGGACCTACAATGAG.

This clone was seen ten or more times. The read falls 3 residues short of the CDR3 end, and the missing part is taken from the germline J gene. This chain uses TRBV19 with TRBJ2-2; a weak D match, TRBD1 (5 bases). Germline-derived CDR1 and CDR2 are LNHDA and SQIVND (reference sequence). The CDR3 totals 14 residues. V was shortened by 4 bases and J by 7 bases, with 13 bases between the two germline ends. The covered CDR3 bases are TGTGCCAGTAGTACCAGGGTAGGAAACGGGGAG. It yields the protein CASSTRVGNGE. The CDR3 as a whole reads CASSTRVGNGELFF.

This clone was observed at least ten times. The sequenced fragment ends 3 residues before the CDR3 boundary, so the rest is inferred from the germline J gene. The chain is built from TRBV20-1 and TRBJ2-1; 8 nucleotides line up with TRBD2. CDR1 is DFQATT, CDR2 SNEGSKA, per germline (reference sequence). The V and J ends lost 0 bases and 4 bases, in that order; junction bases with no gene match: 5. This CDR3 is built from 15 residues. CDR3 protein: CSARDPEREYNEQFF. The part of the CDR3 DNA that was read is TGCAGTGCTAGAGATCCCGAGCGGGAGTACAATGAG.

This clone has a handful of counts. The read ends 3 residues shy of where the CDR3 ends; the end is completed using the germline J gene. The V gene is TRBV7-9, the J gene TRBJ2-5; TRBD1 matches at 7 bases. The length of the CDR3 is 13 residues. Looked up from germline, CDR1 is SEHNR and CDR2 is FQNEAQ (reference sequence). The junction had 3 bases not matched to a gene; V was cut back by 6 bases and J by 2 bases. The sequenced part of the CDR3 DNA is TGTGCCAGCAGTTGGGACAGTCAAGAGACC. Translating gives CASSWDSQET. In full, the CDR3 is CASSWDSQETQYF. Together with reference TRBV7-9 and TRBJ2-5, the CDR3 gives the full variable domain: DTGVSQNPRHKITKRGQNVTFRCDPISEHNRLYWYRQTLGQGPEFLTYFQNEAQLEKSRLLSDRFSAERPKGSFSTLEIQRTEQGDSAMYLCASSWDSQETQYFGPGTRLLVL.

This clone occurred many times. Read sequence stops 3 residues before the CDR3 end, and the germline J gene provides the missing end. The V gene is TRBV5-4, the J gene TRBJ1-1; no clear D gene. V was trimmed by 2 bases and J by 3 bases, leaving 5 bases between them. Germline V gene sequence: CDR1 SGHNT, CDR2 YYREEE (reference sequence). The CDR3 is 12 amino acids. The CDR3 DNA, read in part, is TGTGCCAGCAGCTTTCGGTACACTGAA. Its protein product is CASSFRYTE. The CDR3 in its entirety is CASSFRYTEAFF.

This clone was seen many times. One end of the junction does not line up with germline, which may come from a read error. The read ends 3 residues shy of where the CDR3 ends; the end is completed using the germline J gene. The same CDR3 can be traced to other DNA sequences in this sample. The genes are TRBV7-9 and TRBJ2-7; D possibly corresponds to TRBD2 (5 bases). The CDR3 is 13 residues long. Germline V gene sequence: CDR1 SEHNR, CDR2 FQNEAQ (reference sequence). The CDR3 spells CASSLYGVHEQYF. CDR3 DNA (partial): TGCGCCAGCAGCCTTTACGGGGTCCACGAG.

This clone was observed many times. The read terminates 3 residues ahead of where the CDR3 ends, so the germline J gene completes it. The chain carries TRBV7-2 and TRBJ2-1; 8 positions agree with TRBD2. The CDR3 is 15 residues long. Germline CDR1 SGHTA, CDR2 FQGNSA. V gave up 3 bases and J gave up 7 bases; unmatched junction bases: 8. This chain's CDR3 is CASSLSGGYGNEQFF. The CDR3 bases that were read are TGTGCCAGCAGCTTGAGCGGGGGATATGGAAATGAG.

This clone was seen repeatedly, ten times or more. The read terminates 3 residues before the CDR3 end, so the remaining end is supplied by the germline J gene. This chain connects TRBV29-1 to TRBJ1-2; 8 nucleotides line up with TRBD1. Germline CDR1 reads SQVTM; CDR2 reads ANQGSEA. This CDR3 contains 14 residues. V was pared by 2 bases and J by 6 bases, with 8 bases of the junction left unmatched. The CDR3 protein is CSVEISRTGNGYTF. CDR3 DNA (partial): TGCAGCGTTGAAATCTCGAGGACAGGGAATGGC.